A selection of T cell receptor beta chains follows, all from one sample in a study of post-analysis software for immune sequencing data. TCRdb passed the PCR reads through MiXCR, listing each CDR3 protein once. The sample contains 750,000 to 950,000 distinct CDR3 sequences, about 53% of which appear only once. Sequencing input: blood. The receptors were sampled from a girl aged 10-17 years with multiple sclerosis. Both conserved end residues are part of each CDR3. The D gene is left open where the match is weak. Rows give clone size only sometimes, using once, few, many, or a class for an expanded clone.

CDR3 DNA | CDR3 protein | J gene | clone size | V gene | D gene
TGTGCCAGCAGCCCCCCGGGGGGTGGAAGCAATCAGCCCCAGCATTTT | CASSPPGGGSNQPQHF | TRBJ1-5 | many | TRBV7-9 | .
TGTGCCATCATTAACGGATCCTACAATGAGCAGTTCTTC | CAIINGSYNEQFF | TRBJ2-1 | few | TRBV10-3 | .
TGCAGTGCTAGAGATTCACTAGCGGGAGGTACCTACGAGCAGTACTTC | CSARDSLAGGTYEQYF | TRBJ2-7 | . | TRBV20-1 | TRBD2
TGCAGCGTTGTATGGGCTAGCGGTAGCACAGATACGCAGTATTTT | CSVVWASGSTDTQYF | TRBJ2-3 | . | TRBV29-1 | TRBD2
TGCGCCAGCAGCTTCAGGGGGCTAGACTATGAGCAGTTCTTC | CASSFRGLDYEQFF | TRBJ2-1 | . | TRBV5-1 | TRBD1
TGCGCCAGCAGCTCCGGACTCATGAGCTCCTACGAGCAGTACTTC | CASSSGLMSSYEQYF | TRBJ2-7 | . | TRBV5-1 | .
TGCAGCGTTGTACCGGGACTAGCGGCTTCGACCCAGTACTTC | CSVVPGLAASTQYF | TRBJ2-5 | . | TRBV29-1 | TRBD2
TGTGCCAGCAGTGACCCCGCCCCTAGCACAGATACGCAGTATTTT | CASSDPAPSTDTQYF | TRBJ2-3 | . | TRBV25-1 | .
TGTGCCTGCAGCGAGGCCCCCCAGGGTCGCTCCTACAATGAGCAGTTCTTC | CACSEAPQGRSYNEQFF | TRBJ2-1 | . | TRBV9 | .
TGTGCCAGCAGTGAAGCCGGGACACCGGCGAATCTTTACACAGATACGCAGTATTTT | CASSEAGTPANLYTDTQYF | TRBJ2-3 | few | TRBV25-1 | .
TGCGCCAGCGGGGACCGGGACAGGGGAGATGACGAGCAGTACTTC | CASGDRDRGDDEQYF | TRBJ2-7 | . | TRBV5-1 | TRBD1
TGTGCCAGCAGCTTAGCTCGGGTTTATGGGACCCAGTACTTC | CASSLARVYGTQYF | TRBJ2-5 | . | TRBV7-9 | .
TGTGCCAGCAGCTTCGGGGTCTACAATGAGCAGTTCTTC | CASSFGVYNEQFF | TRBJ2-1 | few | TRBV7-3 | .
TGCAGCGTTGCTTCCGGCCAGAGGGGGAGGGCCCAGTACTTC | CSVASGQRGRAQYF | TRBJ2-5 | few | TRBV29-1 | .
TGCAGCGTTGATGCCCGGGACAGGAGCACAGATACGCAGTATTTT | CSVDARDRSTDTQYF | TRBJ2-3 | few | TRBV29-1 | TRBD1
TGTGCCAGCAGCTCCCCGGTGGGGGAGACCCAGTACTTC | CASSSPVGETQYF | TRBJ2-5 | once | TRBV7-9 | .
TGCGCCAGCAGCTTGATGGGACAGGGGATATATGGCTACACCTTC | CASSLMGQGIYGYTF | TRBJ1-2 | . | TRBV5-1 | TRBD1
TGTGCCAGCAGTGAAGACCGGGACTTAAATGAGCAGTTCTTC | CASSEDRDLNEQFF | TRBJ2-1 | . | TRBV6-4 | .
TGTGCCAGCAGGGAAGGGGTCGGGGAGACCCAGTACTTC | CASREGVGETQYF | TRBJ2-5 | . | TRBV6-4 | .
TGCAGTGCTAGACCCCCCCAGGGACAGAACACTGAAGCTTTCTTT | CSARPPQGQNTEAFF | TRBJ1-1 | . | TRBV20-1 | .
TGTGCCAGCAGCCATGGACTAGCGGGGTGGTCGACAGATACGCAGTATTTT | CASSHGLAGWSTDTQYF | TRBJ2-3 | . | TRBV7-2 | TRBD2
TGTGCCAGCAGCTTCCCACAGGGTAAAGAGCAGTACTTC | CASSFPQGKEQYF | TRBJ2-5 | . | TRBV5-6 | .
TGTGCCAGCAGCTCCCTGGGGAGACACTCCTACGAGCAGTACTTC | CASSSLGRHSYEQYF | TRBJ2-7 | few | TRBV11-2 | .
TGCAGCGTTGGAAAAGGCCCCTACGAGCAGTACTTC | CSVGKGPYEQYF | TRBJ2-7 | . | TRBV29-1 | .
TGTGCCAGCAGCTCCCGGACGGGGGGTTCGACGAATGAGCAGTTCTTC | CASSSRTGGSTNEQFF | TRBJ2-1 | few | TRBV7-9 | TRBD2
TGTGCCAGCAGCTTAGTGGGGCAGTTAAACTACGAGCAGTACTTC | CASSLVGQLNYEQYF | TRBJ2-7 | . | TRBV7-2 | .
TGCAGTGCCCAGCCACTAGCGGGAGCCACAGATACGCAGTATTTT | CSAQPLAGATDTQYF | TRBJ2-3 | . | TRBV20-1 | TRBD2
TGTGCCAGCAGTTACTCAGTGGACCAGCATTTT | CASSYSVDQHF | TRBJ1-5 | . | TRBV6-6 | .
TGTGCCAGCAGTCCATTGGACAGAGGGCACTCCACGGTGGGAGAGACCCAGTACTTC | CASSPLDRGHSTVGETQYF | TRBJ2-5 | few | TRBV6-1 | .
TGTGCCAGCAGCTTAGGGGTTGGGAATTGGGAGACCCAGTACTTC | CASSLGVGNWETQYF | TRBJ2-5 | . | TRBV7-2 | .
TGTGCCAGCAGCTTACGGGATATTGGGGGGCACACCTACAATGAGCAGTTCTTC | CASSLRDIGGHTYNEQFF | TRBJ2-1 | once | TRBV7-9 | .
TGTGCCAGCAGCACCCGGACTAGCGTGGGGGACGAGCAGTACTTC | CASSTRTSVGDEQYF | TRBJ2-7 | few | TRBV7-9 | TRBD2
TGTGCCAGCGGCAGGGGCGTGCGGGATCAGCCCCAGCATTTT | CASGRGVRDQPQHF | TRBJ1-5 | few | TRBV12-3/TRBV12-4 | .
TGCAGTGCGAGCCGGGCAGCGGCCTCCTACGAGCAGTACTTC | CSASRAAASYEQYF | TRBJ2-7 | . | TRBV20-1 | .
TGTGCCAGCAGTGAATTGACTGGTGGGAGCACTGAAGCTTTCTTT | CASSELTGGSTEAFF | TRBJ1-1 | . | TRBV25-1 | .
TGTGCCAGCAGCTTAGAAGGGGTGGGCTATGGCTACACCTTC | CASSLEGVGYGYTF | TRBJ1-2 | . | TRBV7-3 | .
TGCAGTGCTAGAGATTATTGGACAGCGAACACTGAAGCTTTCTTT | CSARDYWTANTEAFF | TRBJ1-1 | . | TRBV20-1 | .
TGTGCCAGCAGTCCCGTCAGGAATGAGCAGTTCTTC | CASSPVRNEQFF | TRBJ2-1 | few | TRBV28 | .
TGCAGTGCCAACGGAAGACAGGGGGCGTTACAAGAGACCCAGTACTTC | CSANGRQGALQETQYF | TRBJ2-5 | . | TRBV20-1 | TRBD1
TGTGCCACCAGCTCCCCAACGGTCTTCCACTATGGCTACACCTTC | CATSSPTVFHYGYTF | TRBJ1-2 | . | TRBV15 | .
TGTGCCAGCAGTTTAGGAGCGGCCTTCACAGATACGCAGTATTTT | CASSLGAAFTDTQYF | TRBJ2-3 | . | TRBV12-3/TRBV12-4 | .
TGTGCCAGCAGCTTTAGTTCATCCAGCTCCTACAATGAGCAGTTCTTC | CASSFSSSSSYNEQFF | TRBJ2-1 | once | TRBV7-2 | .
TGCGCCAGCAGCTTGGAGCTGGCAGGGGGGTATGGCTACACCTTC | CASSLELAGGYGYTF | TRBJ1-2 | few | TRBV5-1 | TRBD1